What follows are 9 T cell receptor beta chains derived from one specimen sequenced in a study of regulatory T cells in long-lasting Graves disease (dated by TCRdb to 2020 to 2022). The label giving this sample's time point can be read as: persistent/refractory GD, antithyroid drugs over 5 years with positive TRAb. RNA was extracted from PBMCs in TRIzol for both TCR sequencing and RNA sequencing. The library was prepared using multiplex PCR. Sequencer: Illumina HiSeq 4000. TCR beta libraries were built with iRepertoire HTBI primers and Arm-PCR amplification of CDR3 regions. TCRdb reran the public reads through fastp at Q25 and MiXCR, keeping productive beta chains. Every CDR3 protein is listed once, alongside the most common genes and DNA of its rows. The sample profile shows 650,000 to 700,000 distinct CDR3 sequences; roughly 30% of them were found once. Jointly, the top ten make up around 40% of the sample.

The sequencing used peripheral blood mononuclear cells (PBMCs), collected when the disease was refractory, from a patient treated with antithyroid drugs. All receptors come from a female donor with Graves disease.

This chain links TRBV29-1 with TRBJ1-2; no clear D. Per the germline V gene, CDR1 is SQVTM and CDR2 is ANQGSEA. CDR3 length: 13 amino acids. V was cut by 7 bases and J by 4 bases, with 16 bases left in between. The CDR3 nucleotides are TGCAGCGGTGAGCCCCGGGCAGGCTATGGCTACACCTTC. Translation: CSGEPRAGYGYTF. The full variable domain, with the rest looked up from reference TRBV29-1 and TRBJ1-2, is SAVISQKPSRDICQRGTSLTIQCQVDSQVTMMFWYRQQPGQSLTLIATANQGSEATYESGFVIDKFPISRPNLTFSTLTVSNMSPEDSSIYLCSGEPRAGYGYTFGSGTRLTVV.

A few counts support this clonotype. The chain carries TRBV7-9 and TRBJ2-5; no clear D. Trimming stripped 7 bases from V and 5 bases from J, with 14 bases between. CDR3 length: 13 amino acids. Germline CDR1 and CDR2: SEHNR and FQNEAQ (reference sequence). CDR3 DNA: TGTGCCAGCACCCTTTCTGGCCCTGAGACCCAGTACTTC. Translating gives CASTLSGPETQYF. Together with reference TRBV7-9 and TRBJ2-5, the CDR3 gives the full variable domain: DTGVSQNPRHKITKRGQNVTFRCDPISEHNRLYWYRQTLGQGPEFLTYFQNEAQLEKSRLLSDRFSAERPKGSFSTLEIQRTEQGDSAMYLCASTLSGPETQYFGPGTRLLVL.

This clonotype appeared many times. The chain couples TRBV6-2 or TRBV6-3 to TRBJ1-5; unclear D gene. Germline V lookup: CDR1 MNHEY, CDR2 SVGEGT. The CDR3 is 14 residues long. V was cut by 5 bases and J by 5 bases, with 13 bases left in between. This CDR3 reads CASSDPTGYQPQHF. The CDR3 DNA reads TGTGCCAGCAGTGACCCGACGGGTTATCAGCCCCAGCATTTT.

This clonotype was detected a few times. V and J are TRBV30 and TRBJ2-7, with D maybe TRBD1 (5 bases). The V end lost 1 base, the J end lost 4 bases, and 5 bases lay between the germline ends. There are 11 residues in the CDR3. Germline values: CDR1 GTSNPN, CDR2 SVGIG (reference sequence). This chain's CDR3 is CAWSGTYEQYF. CDR3 sequence (DNA): TGTGCCTGGAGTGGGACATACGAGCAGTACTTC.

The gene calls are TRBV14 and TRBJ1-2, with 9 bases lining up with TRBD1. V trimming: 4 bases; J trimming: 4 bases; junction bases outside the gene matches: 16. Germline CDR1 is SGHDN and CDR2 is FVKESK. The CDR3 length is 18 residues. CDR3 protein: CASSLTNPTGTGSYGYTF. The CDR3 nucleotides read TGTGCCAGCAGCCTCACCAATCCGACCGGGACAGGGAGCTATGGCTACACCTTC. Full variable domain (rest looked up from reference TRBV14 and TRBJ1-2): EAGVTQFPSHSVIEKGQTVTLRCDPISGHDNLYWYRRVMGKEIKFLLHFVKESKQDESGMPNNRFLAERTGGTYSTLKVQPAELEDSGVYFCASSLTNPTGTGSYGYTFGSGTRLTVV.

This chain connects TRBV7-9 to TRBJ1-1; TRBD1 matches 7 bases. CDR3 size: 13 residues. The ends lost 3 bases at V and 6 bases at J; junction bases unmatched: 4. Per germline, CDR1 SEHNR and CDR2 FQNEAQ (reference sequence). The CDR3 is CASSFGQDSEAFF. The CDR3 region has the DNA TGTGCCAGCAGCTTTGGACAGGACTCTGAAGCTTTCTTT.

The rearrangement uses TRBV10-1 and TRBJ1-1, with no clear D. V was cut by 3 bases and J by 1 base, with 6 bases left in between. Germline loops: CDR1 WNHNN, CDR2 SYGVQD (reference sequence). CDR3 length: 13 residues. As DNA, the CDR3 is TGCGCCAGCAGTGATCAGCAGAACACTGAAGCTTTCTTT. Protein sequence: CASSDQQNTEAFF.

This clonotype was observed a few times. The genes are TRBV12-3 or TRBV12-4 and TRBJ2-7; 13 nucleotides align to TRBD2. The CDR3 covers 16 residues. V lost 1 base to trimming and J lost 4 bases; unmatched junction nucleotides: 4. The CDR3 region is CASSLGLAGGPYEQYF. CDR3 bases: TGTGCCAGCAGTTTAGGACTAGCGGGAGGCCCTTACGAGCAGTACTTC.

This clonotype has a count of ten or more. The rearrangement links TRBV6-1 to TRBJ1-2; D ambiguous. The V end lost 3 bases, the J end lost 3 bases, and 8 bases lay between the germline ends. The germline V gene has CDR1 MNHNS and CDR2 SASEGT. The CDR3 is 13 residues long. The CDR3 sequence is CASSEGRDYGYTF. For the CDR3, the DNA is TGTGCCAGCAGTGAGGGGAGAGACTATGGCTACACCTTC.